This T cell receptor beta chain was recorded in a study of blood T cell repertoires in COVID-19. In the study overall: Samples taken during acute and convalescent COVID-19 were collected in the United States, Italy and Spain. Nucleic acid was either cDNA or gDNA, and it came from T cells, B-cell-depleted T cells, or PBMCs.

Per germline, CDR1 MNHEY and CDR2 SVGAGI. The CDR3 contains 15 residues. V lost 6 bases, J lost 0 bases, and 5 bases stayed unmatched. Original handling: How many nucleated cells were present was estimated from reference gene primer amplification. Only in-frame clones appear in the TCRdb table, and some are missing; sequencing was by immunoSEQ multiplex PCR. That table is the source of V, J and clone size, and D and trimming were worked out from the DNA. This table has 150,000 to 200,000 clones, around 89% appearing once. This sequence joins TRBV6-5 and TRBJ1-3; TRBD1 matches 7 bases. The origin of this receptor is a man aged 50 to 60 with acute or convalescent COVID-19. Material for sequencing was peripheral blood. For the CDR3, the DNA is TGTGCCAGCAGCTTTACAGGGGCCTCTGGAAACACCATATATTTT. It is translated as CASSFTGASGNTIYF.